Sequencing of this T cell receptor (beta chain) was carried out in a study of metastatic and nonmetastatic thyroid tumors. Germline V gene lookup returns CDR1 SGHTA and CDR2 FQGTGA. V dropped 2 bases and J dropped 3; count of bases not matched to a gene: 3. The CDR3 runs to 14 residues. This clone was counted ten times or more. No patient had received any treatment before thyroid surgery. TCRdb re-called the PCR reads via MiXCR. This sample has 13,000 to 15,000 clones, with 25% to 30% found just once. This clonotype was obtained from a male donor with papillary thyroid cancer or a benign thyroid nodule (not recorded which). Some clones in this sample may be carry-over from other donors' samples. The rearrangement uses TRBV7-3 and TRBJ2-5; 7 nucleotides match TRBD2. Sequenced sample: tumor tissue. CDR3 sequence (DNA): TGTGCCAGCAGCTTAGTAGGGACTAAAGAGACCCAGTACTTC. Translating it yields CASSLVGTKETQYF.